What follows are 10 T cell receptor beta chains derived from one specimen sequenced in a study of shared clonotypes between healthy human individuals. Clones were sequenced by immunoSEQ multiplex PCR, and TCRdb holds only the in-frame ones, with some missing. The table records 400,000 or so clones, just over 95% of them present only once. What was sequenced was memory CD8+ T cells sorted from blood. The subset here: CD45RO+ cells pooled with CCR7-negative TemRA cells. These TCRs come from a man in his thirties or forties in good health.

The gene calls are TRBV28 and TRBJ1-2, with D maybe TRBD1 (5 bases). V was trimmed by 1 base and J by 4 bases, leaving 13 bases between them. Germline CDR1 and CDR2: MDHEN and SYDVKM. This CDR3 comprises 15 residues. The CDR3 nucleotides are TGTGCCAGCAGTTTATCCGGGGCAGGCGGCTATGGCTACACCTTC. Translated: CASSLSGAGGYGYTF.

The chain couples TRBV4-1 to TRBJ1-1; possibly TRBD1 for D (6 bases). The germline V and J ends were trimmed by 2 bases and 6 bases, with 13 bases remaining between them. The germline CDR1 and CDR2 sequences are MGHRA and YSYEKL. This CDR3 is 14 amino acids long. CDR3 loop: CASSQRRGDAEAFF. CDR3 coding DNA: TGCGCCAGCAGCCAACGTAGGGGGGACGCTGAAGCTTTCTTT.

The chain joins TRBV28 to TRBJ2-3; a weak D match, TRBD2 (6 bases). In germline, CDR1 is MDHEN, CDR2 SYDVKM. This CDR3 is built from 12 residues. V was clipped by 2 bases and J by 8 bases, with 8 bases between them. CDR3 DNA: TGTGCCAGCAGTTTACAGGAGGGTACGCAGTATTTT. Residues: CASSLQEGTQYF.

The CDR3 protein is CASGGTSGRTDTQYF. DNA for the CDR3: TGTGCCAGCGGCGGGACTAGCGGCCGCACAGATACGCAGTATTTT. The chain recombines TRBV5-6 with TRBJ2-3; 11 nucleotides match TRBD2. Trimming at V came to 7 bases and at J to 1 base, leaving 5 bases not matched to a gene. This CDR3 has 15 residues. CDR1 is SGHDT and CDR2 is YYEEEE in the germline V gene.

The CDR3 is CASRRDVGSSYEQYF. CDR3 DNA sequence: TGTGCCAGCAGGAGGGACGTAGGGAGCTCCTACGAGCAGTACTTC. This chain connects TRBV28 to TRBJ2-7; D may be TRBD1 or TRBD2 (5 bases each). Germline V gene data show CDR1 as MDHEN and CDR2 as SYDVKM. CDR3 length: 15 amino acids. Trimming removed 6 bases at V and 0 bases at J, with 15 bases between.

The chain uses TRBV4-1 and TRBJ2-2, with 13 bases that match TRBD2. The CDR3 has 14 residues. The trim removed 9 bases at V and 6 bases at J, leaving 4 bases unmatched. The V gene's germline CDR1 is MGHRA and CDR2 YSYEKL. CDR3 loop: CASSGLAGAGELFF. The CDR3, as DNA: TGCGCCAGTAGCGGACTAGCGGGAGCCGGGGAGCTGTTTTTT.

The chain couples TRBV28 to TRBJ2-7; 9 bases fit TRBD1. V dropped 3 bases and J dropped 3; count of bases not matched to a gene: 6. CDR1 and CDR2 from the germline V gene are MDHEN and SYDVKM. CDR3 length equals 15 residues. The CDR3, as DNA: TGTGCCAGCAGTTTCGGGGACAGGGTTTACTACGAGCAGTACTTC. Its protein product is CASSFGDRVYYEQYF.

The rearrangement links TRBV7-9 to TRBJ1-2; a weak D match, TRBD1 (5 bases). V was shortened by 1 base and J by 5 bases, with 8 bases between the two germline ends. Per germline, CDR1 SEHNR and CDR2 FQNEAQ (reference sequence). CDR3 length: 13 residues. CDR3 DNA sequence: TGTGCCAGCAGCTTAGGGGGGAGGTATGGCTACACCTTC. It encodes CASSLGGRYGYTF.

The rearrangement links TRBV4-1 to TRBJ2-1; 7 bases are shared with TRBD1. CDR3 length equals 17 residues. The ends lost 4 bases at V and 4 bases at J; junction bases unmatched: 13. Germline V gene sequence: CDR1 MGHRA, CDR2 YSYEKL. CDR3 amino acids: CASSRRGPGQNYNEQFF. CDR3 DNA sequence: TGCGCCAGCAGCCGACGCGGACCGGGACAGAATTACAATGAGCAGTTCTTC.

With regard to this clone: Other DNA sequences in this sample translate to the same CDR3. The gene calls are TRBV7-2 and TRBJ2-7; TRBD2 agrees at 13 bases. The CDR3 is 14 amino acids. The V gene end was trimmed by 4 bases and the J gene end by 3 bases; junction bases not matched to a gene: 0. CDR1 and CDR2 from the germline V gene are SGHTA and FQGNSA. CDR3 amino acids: CASSWTSGSYEQYF. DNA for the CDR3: TGTGCCAGCAGCTGGACTAGCGGGAGCTACGAGCAGTACTTC. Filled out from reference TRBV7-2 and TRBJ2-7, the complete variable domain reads GAGVSQSPSNKVTEKGKDVELRCDPISGHTALYWYRQSLGQGLEFLIYFQGNSAPDKSGLPSDRFSAERTGGSVSTLTIQRTQQEDSAVYLCASSWTSGSYEQYFGPGTRLTVT.